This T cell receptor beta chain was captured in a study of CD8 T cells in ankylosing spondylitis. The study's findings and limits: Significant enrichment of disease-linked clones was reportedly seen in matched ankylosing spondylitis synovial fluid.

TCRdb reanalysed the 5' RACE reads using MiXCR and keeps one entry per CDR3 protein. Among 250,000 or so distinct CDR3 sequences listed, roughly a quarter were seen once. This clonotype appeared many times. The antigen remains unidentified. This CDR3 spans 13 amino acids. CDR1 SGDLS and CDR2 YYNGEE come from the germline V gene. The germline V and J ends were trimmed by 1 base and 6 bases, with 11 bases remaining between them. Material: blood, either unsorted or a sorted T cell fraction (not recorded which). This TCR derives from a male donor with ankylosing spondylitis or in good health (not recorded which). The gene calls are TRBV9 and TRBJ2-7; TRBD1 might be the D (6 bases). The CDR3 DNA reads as TGTGCCAGCAGCGTAAGTTTAGGGGGCGAGCAGTACTTC. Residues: CASSVSLGGEQYF.